Listed below are T cell receptor beta chains from one sample, sequenced in a study of shared clonotypes between healthy human individuals. Produced via immunoSEQ multiplex PCR; TCRdb's table is partial and in-frame only. The data contain about 2 million clones, roughly 95% of them singletons. Specimen: naive CD4+ T cells sorted from blood. Receptors originate from a young man in good health. The CDR3 runs from the conserved cysteine through the conserved F or W. A D gene is named only where the DNA matches it firmly. Clone size appears in some rows only: once, few, many, or a class for an expanded clone.

J: TRBJ2-2
size: .
D: .
V: TRBV3-1/TRBV3-2
CDR3: CASTGELFF
DNA: TGTGCCAGCACCGGGGAGCTGTTTTTT

J: TRBJ2-3
size: few
D: .
V: TRBV18
CDR3: CASSPGITDTQYF
DNA: TGTGCCAGCTCCCCGGGGATCACAGATACGCAGTATTTT

J: TRBJ1-1
size: once
D: .
V: TRBV10-3
CDR3: CAISSAGWGNTEAFF
DNA: TGTGCCATCAGTTCCGCGGGGTGGGGGAACACTGAAGCTTTCTTT

J: TRBJ2-2
size: once
D: .
V: TRBV6-5
CDR3: CASTRRTGGELFF
DNA: TGTGCCAGCACTCGACGAACAGGAGGGGAGCTGTTTTTT

J: TRBJ1-2
size: .
D: .
V: TRBV7-2
CDR3: CASSFRQGGEGYTF
DNA: TGTGCCAGCAGCTTTCGTCAGGGCGGGGAAGGCTACACCTTC

J: TRBJ1-1
size: .
D: .
V: TRBV20-1
CDR3: CSAMEPEAFF
DNA: TGCAGTGCGATGGAACCTGAAGCTTTCTTT

J: TRBJ2-3
size: .
D: .
V: TRBV18
CDR3: CASSEARPPTDTQYF
DNA: TGTGCCAGCTCAGAGGCCAGGCCCCCCACAGATACGCAGTATTTT

J: TRBJ1-6
size: .
D: .
V: TRBV19
CDR3: CASSIMGDNSPLHF
DNA: TGTGCCAGTAGTATCATGGGTGATAATTCACCCCTCCACTTT

J: TRBJ2-7
size: .
D: .
V: TRBV5-1
CDR3: CASSLELGYSYEQYF
DNA: TGCGCCAGCAGCTTGGAGCTAGGGTACTCCTACGAGCAGTACTTC

J: TRBJ2-7
size: .
D: TRBD1
V: TRBV5-1
CDR3: CASSLARGWEQYF
DNA: TGCGCCAGCAGCTTGGCCAGGGGGTGGGAGCAGTACTTC

J: TRBJ1-3
size: .
D: .
V: TRBV5-6
CDR3: CASSLRGEPGNTIYF
DNA: TGTGCCAGCAGCTTGCGAGGAGAGCCGGGAAACACCATATATTTT

J: TRBJ2-2
size: .
D: .
V: TRBV4-1
CDR3: CASSQGAWGGELFF
DNA: TGCGCCAGCAGCCAGGGGGCCTGGGGCGGGGAGCTGTTTTTT

J: TRBJ2-5
size: once
D: .
V: TRBV18
CDR3: CASSPGQVETQYF
DNA: TGTGCCAGCTCACCAGGGCAGGTAGAGACCCAGTACTTC

J: TRBJ2-7
size: once
D: .
V: TRBV5-3
CDR3: CARSLHRERIEQYF
DNA: TGTGCCAGAAGCTTGCACAGGGAGAGGATCGAGCAGTACTTC

J: TRBJ2-7
size: .
D: TRBD1
V: TRBV5-1
CDR3: CASSLAVGTGLYEQYF
DNA: TGCGCCAGCAGCTTGGCTGTAGGGACAGGGTTGTACGAGCAGTACTTC

J: TRBJ1-2
size: .
D: .
V: TRBV2
CDR3: CASSAGTYYGYTF
DNA: TGTGCCAGCAGTGCCGGGACCTATTATGGCTACACCTTC

J: TRBJ2-7
size: .
D: .
V: TRBV7-6
CDR3: CASSLEAAYEQYF
DNA: TGTGCCAGCAGCTTAGAGGCAGCCTACGAGCAGTACTTC

J: TRBJ2-3
size: .
D: .
V: TRBV7-2
CDR3: CASSRYTDTQYF
DNA: TGTGCCAGCAGCCGATACACAGATACGCAGTATTTT

J: TRBJ2-2
size: .
D: .
V: TRBV28
CDR3: CASSFTAGNTGELFF
DNA: TGTGCCAGCAGTTTCACGGCAGGGAACACCGGGGAGCTGTTTTTT

J: TRBJ2-7
size: .
D: TRBD1
V: TRBV6-1
CDR3: CASSSRQGSAEQYF
DNA: TGTGCCAGCAGTTCCAGACAGGGGAGCGCCGAGCAGTACTTC